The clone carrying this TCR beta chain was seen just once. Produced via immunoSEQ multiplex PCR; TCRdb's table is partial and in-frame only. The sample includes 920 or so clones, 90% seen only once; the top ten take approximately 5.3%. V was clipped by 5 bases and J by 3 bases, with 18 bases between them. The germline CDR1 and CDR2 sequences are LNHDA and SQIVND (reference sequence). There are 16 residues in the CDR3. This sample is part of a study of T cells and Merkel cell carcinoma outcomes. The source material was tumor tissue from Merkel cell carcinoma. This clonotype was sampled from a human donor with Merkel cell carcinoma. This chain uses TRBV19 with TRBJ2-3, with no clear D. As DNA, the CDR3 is TGTGCCAGTAGTCGAACCGGATCGGGCTTTACAGATACGCAGTATTTT. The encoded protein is CASSRTGSGFTDTQYF.